Listed below are T cell receptor beta chains from one sample, sequenced in a study of blood T cell repertoires in COVID-19. The table came from immunoSEQ multiplex PCR; TCRdb's copy has only in-frame clones and leaves some out. This sample yields about 190,000 clones, of which around 89% are seen a single time; under 6.5% belongs to the top ten. The specimen was peripheral blood. The receptors were gathered from a man aged 40-49 years with active or convalescent COVID-19. Each CDR3 is given with its conserved first and last residue. Fields, in order: V gene, J gene, clone size, D gene, CDR3 protein, CDR3 DNA. A D gene is named only where the DNA matches it firmly. Size is omitted from some rows. Given values are once, few, many or a class for expanded clones.

TRBV29-1	TRBJ1-1	NA	NA	CSASRGRDTEAFF	TGCAGCGCATCCAGGGGTAGGGACACTGAAGCTTTCTTT
TRBV5-1	TRBJ2-1	NA	TRBD2	CASSLTFSGSSYNEQFF	TGCGCCAGCAGCTTAACATTTAGCGGGAGCTCCTACAATGAGCAGTTCTTC
TRBV6-5	TRBJ1-4	NA	TRBD1	CASSSGTGGEKLFF	TGTGCCAGCAGTTCCGGGACAGGGGGTGAAAAACTGTTTTTT
TRBV2	TRBJ2-6	NA	NA	CASSLQGYGANVLTF	TGTGCCAGCAGTCTCCAGGGATATGGGGCCAACGTCCTGACTTTC
TRBV3-1/TRBV3-2	TRBJ2-1	NA	TRBD2	CASSRRTSGSNLNQFF	TGTGCCAGCAGCCGGCGGACTAGCGGGAGTAATTTGAATCAGTTCTTC
TRBV29-1	TRBJ2-5	NA	NA	CSADDQGRETQYF	TGCAGCGCCGACGATCAGGGTAGAGAGACCCAGTACTTC
TRBV14	TRBJ2-7	NA	NA	CASSQDPFGDKYF	TGTGCCAGCAGCCAAGACCCGTTCGGGGACAAGTACTTC
TRBV7-8	TRBJ2-7	NA	TRBD2	CASSSDRVGLAGPTYEQYF	TGTGCCAGCAGCTCGGACAGGGTGGGACTAGCGGGCCCAACCTACGAGCAGTACTTC
TRBV29-1	TRBJ2-3	NA	NA	CSVERFRDTQYF	TGCAGCGTTGAACGGTTCCGGGATACGCAGTATTTT
TRBV28	TRBJ1-6	NA	TRBD1	CASSDAGTGDNSPLHF	TGTGCCAGCAGTGACGCCGGGACAGGGGACAATTCACCCCTCCACTTT
TRBV7-9	TRBJ2-7	NA	TRBD1	CASSADRGAFYEQYF	TGTGCCAGCAGCGCCGACAGGGGGGCATTCTACGAGCAGTACTTC
TRBV27	TRBJ1-4	NA	TRBD1	CASSPFGQAPLVF	TGTGCCAGCAGTCCATTCGGACAGGCGCCGTTGGTTTTT
TRBV19	TRBJ2-1	NA	NA	CASSIDSRSEQFF	TGTGCCAGTAGTATAGATTCCCGTTCGGAGCAGTTCTTC
TRBV6-5	TRBJ1-3	many	NA	CASRSSGSGNTIYF	TGTGCCAGCCGGTCCTCAGGCTCTGGAAACACCATATATTTT
TRBV5-4	TRBJ2-1	NA	NA	CASSRRTWPNEQFF	TGTGCCAGCAGCCGCAGGACTTGGCCTAATGAGCAGTTCTTC
TRBV6-5	TRBJ1-6	NA	TRBD1	CASSSNRGTFDSPLHF	TGTGCCAGCAGTTCCAACAGGGGTACATTCGATTCACCCCTCCACTTT
TRBV7-2	TRBJ2-7	NA	NA	CASSQGLDEQYF	TGTGCCAGCAGCCAGGGACTTGACGAGCAGTACTTC
TRBV29-1	TRBJ2-3	NA	TRBD1	CSVEGTGMDTQYF	TGCAGCGTTGAGGGGACAGGGATGGATACGCAGTATTTT
TRBV6-6	TRBJ1-5	NA	NA	CASSSDRQNQPQHF	TGTGCCAGCAGTTCGGACAGACAGAATCAGCCCCAGCATTTT
TRBV11-2	TRBJ2-1	NA	TRBD1	CASNFDRGLNEQFF	TGTGCCAGCAACTTCGACAGGGGGCTCAATGAGCAGTTCTTC
TRBV2	TRBJ1-1	few	NA	CASSEQRTAEAFF	TGTGCCAGCAGTGAACAAAGGACAGCCGAAGCTTTCTTT
TRBV11-3	TRBJ2-1	NA	NA	CASSLRGTDSYNEQFF	TGTGCCAGCAGCCTACGCGGGACAGACTCCTACAATGAGCAGTTCTTC
TRBV6-5	TRBJ2-5	NA	NA	CASRNTGDQETQYF	TGTGCCAGCAGGAACACGGGAGACCAAGAGACCCAGTACTTC
TRBV27	TRBJ2-6	NA	TRBD1	CASSIGQGAGANVLTF	TGTGCCAGCAGTATCGGACAGGGGGCTGGGGCCAACGTCCTGACTTTC
TRBV27	TRBJ2-2	NA	TRBD1	CASSKGQVNTGELFF	TGTGCCAGCAGCAAGGGACAGGTAAACACCGGGGAGCTGTTTTTT
TRBV11-3	TRBJ1-3	NA	NA	CASSPPRGGNTIYF	TGTGCCAGCAGCCCCCCTCGAGGCGGAAACACCATATATTTT
TRBV20-1	TRBJ2-1	NA	NA	CSASLPLQGEQFF	TGCAGTGCTAGTCTGCCACTTCAGGGTGAGCAGTTCTTC
TRBV7-2	TRBJ1-2	once	TRBD1	CASSRQGSYGYTF	TGTGCCAGCAGCCGACAGGGAAGCTATGGCTACACCTTC
TRBV19	TRBJ2-3	NA	NA	CASIAPGGRGSTDTQYF	TGTGCCAGTATTGCCCCGGGCGGTAGGGGGAGCACAGATACGCAGTATTTT
TRBV9	TRBJ2-5	NA	TRBD1	CASSAGTGGAQTQYF	TGTGCCAGCAGCGCCGGGACAGGGGGCGCACAGACCCAGTACTTC
TRBV4-3	TRBJ2-3	NA	TRBD1	CASSQDATGADTQYF	TGCGCCAGCAGCCAAGATGCGACAGGGGCAGATACGCAGTATTTT
TRBV5-1	TRBJ2-7	NA	TRBD1	CASSLEGQLDEQYF	TGCGCCAGCAGCTTGGAGGGACAGCTCGACGAGCAGTACTTC
TRBV12-3/TRBV12-4	TRBJ2-3	once	NA	CASSPISDTQYF	TGTGCCAGCAGCCCTATCTCAGATACGCAGTATTTT
TRBV7-2	TRBJ2-5	NA	NA	CASSLAGSQETQYF	TGTGCCAGCAGCTTAGCTGGCAGTCAAGAGACCCAGTACTTC
TRBV6-5	TRBJ2-7	NA	TRBD1	CASSRGQGISYEQYF	TGTGCCAGCAGTAGGGGACAGGGGATCTCCTACGAGCAGTACTTC
TRBV20-1	TRBJ2-4	NA	NA	CSAREGGNIQYF	TGCAGTGCTCGTGAGGGGGGAAACATTCAGTACTTC
TRBV19	TRBJ2-2	NA	NA	CATTRGRLAGNTGELFF	TGTGCCACGACTCGGGGGCGGTTAGCGGGTAACACCGGGGAGCTGTTTTTT